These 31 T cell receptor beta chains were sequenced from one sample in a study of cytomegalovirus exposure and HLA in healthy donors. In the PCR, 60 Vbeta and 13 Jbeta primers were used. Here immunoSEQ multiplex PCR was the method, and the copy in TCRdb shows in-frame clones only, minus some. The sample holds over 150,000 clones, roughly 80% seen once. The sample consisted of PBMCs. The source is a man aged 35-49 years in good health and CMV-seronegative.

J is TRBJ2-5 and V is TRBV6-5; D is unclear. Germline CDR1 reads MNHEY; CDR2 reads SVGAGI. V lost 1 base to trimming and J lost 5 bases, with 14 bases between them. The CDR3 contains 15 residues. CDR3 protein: CASSYLGRDGETQYF. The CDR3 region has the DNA TGTGCCAGCAGTTACTTGGGCCGCGATGGGGAGACCCAGTACTTC.

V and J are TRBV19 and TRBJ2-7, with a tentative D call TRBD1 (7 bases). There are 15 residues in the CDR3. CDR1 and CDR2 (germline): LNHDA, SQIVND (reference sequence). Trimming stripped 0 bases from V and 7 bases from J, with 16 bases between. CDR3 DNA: TGTGCCAGTAGTATAGATGGAGGGGGCGCTTGGGAGCAGTACTTC. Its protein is CASSIDGGGAWEQYF.

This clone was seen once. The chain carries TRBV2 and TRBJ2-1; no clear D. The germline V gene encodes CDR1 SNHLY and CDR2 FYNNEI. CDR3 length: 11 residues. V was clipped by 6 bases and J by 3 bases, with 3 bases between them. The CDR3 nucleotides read TGTGCCAGCAGCAACTACAATGAGCAGTTCTTC. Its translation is CASSNYNEQFF.

The CDR3 DNA follows: TGTGCCCCTCCGGGAGGCATGGACTATGGCTACACCTTC. Translating it yields CAPPGGMDYGYTF. The chain uses TRBV6-5 and TRBJ1-2; D is ambiguous. Germline V gene lookup returns CDR1 MNHEY and CDR2 SVGAGI. Trimming cost V 11 bases and J 3 bases, with 16 bases left between them. The CDR3 is 13 residues long.

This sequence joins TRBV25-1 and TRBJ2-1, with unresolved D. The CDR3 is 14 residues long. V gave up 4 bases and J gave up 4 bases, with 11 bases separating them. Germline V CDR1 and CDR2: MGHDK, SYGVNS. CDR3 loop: CASSGRTTYNEQFF. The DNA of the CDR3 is TGTGCCAGCAGTGGGAGAACCACATACAATGAGCAGTTCTTC.

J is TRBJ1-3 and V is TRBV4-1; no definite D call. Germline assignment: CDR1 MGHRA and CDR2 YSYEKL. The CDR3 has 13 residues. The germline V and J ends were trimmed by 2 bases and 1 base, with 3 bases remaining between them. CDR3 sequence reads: CASSQQSGNTIYF. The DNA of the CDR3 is TGCGCCAGCAGCCAACAGTCTGGAAACACCATATATTTT.

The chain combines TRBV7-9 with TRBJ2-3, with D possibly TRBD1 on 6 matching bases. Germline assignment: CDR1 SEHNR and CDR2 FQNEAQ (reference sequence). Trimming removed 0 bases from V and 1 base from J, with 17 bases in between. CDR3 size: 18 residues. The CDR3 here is CASSLALPAGQRTDTQYF. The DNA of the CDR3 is TGTGCCAGCAGCTTAGCGCTTCCAGCTGGACAGCGCACAGATACGCAGTATTTT.

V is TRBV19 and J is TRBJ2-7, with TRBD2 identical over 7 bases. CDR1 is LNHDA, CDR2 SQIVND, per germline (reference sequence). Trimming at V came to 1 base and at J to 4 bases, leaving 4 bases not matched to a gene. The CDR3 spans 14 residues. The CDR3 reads CASSIGSGKYEQYF. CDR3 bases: TGTGCCAGTAGTATAGGAAGCGGGAAATACGAGCAGTACTTC.

In DNA, the CDR3 is TGTGCCAGCAGTTACGCCACAGGGTCCAAGACCCAGTACTTC. Protein product: CASSYATGSKTQYF. The gene calls are TRBV6-5 and TRBJ2-5, with D maybe TRBD1 (6 bases). The CDR3 runs 14 residues. Trimming stripped 2 bases from V and 6 bases from J, with 13 bases between. CDR1 and CDR2 (germline): MNHEY, SVGAGI.

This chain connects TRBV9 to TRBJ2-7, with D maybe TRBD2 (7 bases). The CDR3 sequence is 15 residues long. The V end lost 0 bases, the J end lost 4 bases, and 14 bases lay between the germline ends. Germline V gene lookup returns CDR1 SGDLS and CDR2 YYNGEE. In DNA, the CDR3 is TGTGCCAGCAGCGTAGATGGGGGGGGCCCTTACGAGCAGTACTTC. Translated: CASSVDGGGPYEQYF.

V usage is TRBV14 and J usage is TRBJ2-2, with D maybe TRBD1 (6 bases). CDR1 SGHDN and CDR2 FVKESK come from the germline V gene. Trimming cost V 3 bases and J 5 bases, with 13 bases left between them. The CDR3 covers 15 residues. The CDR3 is CASSQGQGSTGELFF. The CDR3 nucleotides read TGTGCCAGCAGCCAGGGGCAGGGGTCAACCGGGGAGCTGTTTTTT.

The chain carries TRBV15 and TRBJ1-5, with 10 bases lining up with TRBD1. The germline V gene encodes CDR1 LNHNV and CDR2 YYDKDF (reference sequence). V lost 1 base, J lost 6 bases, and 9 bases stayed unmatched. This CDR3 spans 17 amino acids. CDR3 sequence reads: CATSRVGLDRGTQPQHF. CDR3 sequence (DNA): TGTGCCACCAGCAGAGTAGGTTTGGACAGGGGGACTCAGCCCCAGCATTTT. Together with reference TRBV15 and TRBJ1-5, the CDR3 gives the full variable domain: DAMVIQNPRYQVTQFGKPVTLSCSQTLNHNVMYWYQQKSSQAPKLLFHYYDKDFNNEADTPDNFQSRRPNTSFCFLDIRSPGLGDTAMYLCATSRVGLDRGTQPQHFGDGTRLSIL.

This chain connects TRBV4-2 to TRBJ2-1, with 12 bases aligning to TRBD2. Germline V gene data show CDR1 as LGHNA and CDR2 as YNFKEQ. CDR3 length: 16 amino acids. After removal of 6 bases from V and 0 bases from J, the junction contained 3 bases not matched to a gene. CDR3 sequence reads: CASSPSGGVSYNEQFF. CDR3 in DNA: TGTGCCAGCAGTCCTAGCGGGGGGGTCTCCTACAATGAGCAGTTCTTC.

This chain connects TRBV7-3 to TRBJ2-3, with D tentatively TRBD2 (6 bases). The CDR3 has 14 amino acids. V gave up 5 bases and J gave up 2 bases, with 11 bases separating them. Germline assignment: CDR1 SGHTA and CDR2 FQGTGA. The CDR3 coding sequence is TGTGCCAGCAGCCTTAGCGGAACCACAGATACGCAGTATTTT. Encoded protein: CASSLSGTTDTQYF.

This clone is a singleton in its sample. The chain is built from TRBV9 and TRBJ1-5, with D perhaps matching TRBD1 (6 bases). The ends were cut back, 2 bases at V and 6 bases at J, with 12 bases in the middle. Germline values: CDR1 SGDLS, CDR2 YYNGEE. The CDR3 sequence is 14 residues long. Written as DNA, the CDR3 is TGTGCCAGCAGCGTGGGGGCTGGCGTTCAGCCCCAGCATTTT. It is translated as CASSVGAGVQPQHF.

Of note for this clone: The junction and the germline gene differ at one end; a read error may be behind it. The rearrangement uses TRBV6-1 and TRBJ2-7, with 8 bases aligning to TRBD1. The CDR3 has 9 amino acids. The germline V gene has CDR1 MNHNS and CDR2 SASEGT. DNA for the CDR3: TGTGCCAGCTGTAGGACAGGGCACTTC. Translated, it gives CASCRTGHF.

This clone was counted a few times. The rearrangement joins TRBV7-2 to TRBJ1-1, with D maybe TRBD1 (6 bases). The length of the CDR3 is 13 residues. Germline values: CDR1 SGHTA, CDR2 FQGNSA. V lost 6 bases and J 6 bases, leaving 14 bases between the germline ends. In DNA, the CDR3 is TGTGCCAGCAGTTCTACAGGGTACGCTGAAGCTTTCTTT. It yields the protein CASSSTGYAEAFF.

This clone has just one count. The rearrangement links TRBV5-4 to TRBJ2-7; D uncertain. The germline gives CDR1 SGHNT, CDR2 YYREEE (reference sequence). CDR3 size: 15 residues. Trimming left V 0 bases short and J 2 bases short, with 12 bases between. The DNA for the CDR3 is TGTGCCAGCAGCTTGGGGTCCGTTAGCCCCTACGAGCAGTACTTC. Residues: CASSLGSVSPYEQYF.

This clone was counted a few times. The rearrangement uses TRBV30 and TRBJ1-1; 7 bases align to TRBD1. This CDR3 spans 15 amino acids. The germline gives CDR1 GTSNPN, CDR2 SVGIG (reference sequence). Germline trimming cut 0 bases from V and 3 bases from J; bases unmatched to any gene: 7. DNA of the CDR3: TGTGCCTGGAGTGTTACAGGGGTTGACGACACTGAAGCTTTCTTT. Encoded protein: CAWSVTGVDDTEAFF.

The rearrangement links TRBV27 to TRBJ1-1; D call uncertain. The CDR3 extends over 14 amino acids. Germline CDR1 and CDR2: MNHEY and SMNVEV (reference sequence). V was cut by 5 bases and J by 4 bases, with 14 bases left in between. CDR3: CASSKGPEGTEAFF. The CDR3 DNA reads TGTGCCAGCAGTAAGGGCCCGGAGGGCACTGAAGCTTTCTTT.

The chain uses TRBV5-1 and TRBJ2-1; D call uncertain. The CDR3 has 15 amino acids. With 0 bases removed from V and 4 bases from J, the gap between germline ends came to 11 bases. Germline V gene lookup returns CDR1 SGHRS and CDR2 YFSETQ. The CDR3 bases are TGCGCCAGCAGCTTGGCCGACTCGCCTTACAATGAGCAGTTCTTC. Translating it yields CASSLADSPYNEQFF. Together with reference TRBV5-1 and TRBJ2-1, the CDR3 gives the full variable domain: KAGVTQTPRYLIKTRGQQVTLSCSPISGHRSVSWYQQTPGQGLQFLFEYFSETQRNKGNFPGRFSGRQFSNSRSEMNVSTLELGDSALYLCASSLADSPYNEQFFGPGTRLTVL.

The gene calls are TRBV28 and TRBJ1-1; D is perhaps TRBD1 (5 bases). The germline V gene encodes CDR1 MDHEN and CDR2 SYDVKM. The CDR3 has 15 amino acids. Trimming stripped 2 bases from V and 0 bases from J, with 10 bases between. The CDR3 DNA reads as TGTGCCAGCAGTTTAAGGGGCATTCTGAACACTGAAGCTTTCTTT. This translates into CASSLRGILNTEAFF. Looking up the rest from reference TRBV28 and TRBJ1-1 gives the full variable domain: DVKVTQSSRYLVKRTGEKVFLECVQDMDHENMFWYRQDPGLGLRLIYFSYDVKMKEKGDIPEGYSVSREKKERFSLILESASTNQTSMYLCASSLRGILNTEAFFGQGTRLTVV.

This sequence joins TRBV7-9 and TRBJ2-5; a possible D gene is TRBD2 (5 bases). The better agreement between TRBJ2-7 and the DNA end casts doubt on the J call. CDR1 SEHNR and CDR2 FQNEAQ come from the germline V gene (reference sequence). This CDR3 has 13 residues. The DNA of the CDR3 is TGTGCCAGCAGCTTACGGGGATTTGACGAGCAGTACTTC. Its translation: CASSLRGFDEQYF.

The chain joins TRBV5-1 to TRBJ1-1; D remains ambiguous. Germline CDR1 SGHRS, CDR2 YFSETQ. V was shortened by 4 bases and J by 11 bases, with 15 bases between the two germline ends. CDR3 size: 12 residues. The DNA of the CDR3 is TGCGCCAGCAGCGCCGGGAAGGCAACGGCTTTCTTT. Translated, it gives CASSAGKATAFF.

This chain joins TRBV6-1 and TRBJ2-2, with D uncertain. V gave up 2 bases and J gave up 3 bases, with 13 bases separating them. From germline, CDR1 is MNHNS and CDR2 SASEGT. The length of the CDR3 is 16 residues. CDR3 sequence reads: CASSETGEIHTGELFF. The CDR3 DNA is TGTGCCAGCAGTGAAACGGGTGAAATACACACCGGGGAGCTGTTTTTT.

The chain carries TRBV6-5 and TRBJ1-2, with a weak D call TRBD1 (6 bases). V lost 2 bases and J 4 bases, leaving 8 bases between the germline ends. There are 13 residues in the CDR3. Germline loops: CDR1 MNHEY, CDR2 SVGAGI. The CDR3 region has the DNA TGTGCCAGCAGTTACCCGGACAGCTATGGCTACACCTTC. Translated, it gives CASSYPDSYGYTF.

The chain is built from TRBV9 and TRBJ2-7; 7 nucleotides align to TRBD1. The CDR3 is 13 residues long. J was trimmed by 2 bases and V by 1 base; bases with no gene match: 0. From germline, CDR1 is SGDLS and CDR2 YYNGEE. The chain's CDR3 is CASSVTGAYEQYF. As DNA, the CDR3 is TGTGCCAGCAGCGTAACAGGGGCCTACGAGCAGTACTTC.

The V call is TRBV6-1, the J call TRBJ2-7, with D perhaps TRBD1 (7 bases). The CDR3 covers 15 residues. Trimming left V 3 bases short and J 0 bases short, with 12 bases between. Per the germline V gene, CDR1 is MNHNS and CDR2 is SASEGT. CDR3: CASSEGRGVSYEQYF. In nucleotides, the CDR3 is TGTGCCAGCAGTGAGGGCAGGGGGGTCTCCTACGAGCAGTACTTC.

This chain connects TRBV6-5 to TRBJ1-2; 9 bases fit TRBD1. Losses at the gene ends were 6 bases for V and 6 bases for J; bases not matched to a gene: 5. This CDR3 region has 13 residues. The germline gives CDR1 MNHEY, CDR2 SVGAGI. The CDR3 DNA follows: TGTGCCAGCAGAGGACAGGGGTGGGATGGCTACACCTTC. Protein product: CASRGQGWDGYTF.

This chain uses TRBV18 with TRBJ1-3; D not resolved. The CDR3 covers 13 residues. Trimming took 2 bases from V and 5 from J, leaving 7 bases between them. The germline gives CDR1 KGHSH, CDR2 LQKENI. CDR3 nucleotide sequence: TGTGCCAGCTCACCAGGAGAGAGAAACACCATATATTTT. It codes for CASSPGERNTIYF.

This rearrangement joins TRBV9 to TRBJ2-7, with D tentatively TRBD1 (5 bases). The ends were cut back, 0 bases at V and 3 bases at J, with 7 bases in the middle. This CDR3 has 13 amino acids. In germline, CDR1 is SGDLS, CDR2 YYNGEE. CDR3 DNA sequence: TGTGCCAGCAGCGTAGCCCAGGGCTACGAGCAGTACTTC. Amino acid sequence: CASSVAQGYEQYF. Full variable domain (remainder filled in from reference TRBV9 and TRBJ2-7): DSGVTQTPKHLITATGQRVTLRCSPRSGDLSVYWYQQSLDQGLQFLIQYYNGEERAKGNILERFSAQQFPDLHSELNLSSLELGDSALYFCASSVAQGYEQYFGPGTRLTVT.